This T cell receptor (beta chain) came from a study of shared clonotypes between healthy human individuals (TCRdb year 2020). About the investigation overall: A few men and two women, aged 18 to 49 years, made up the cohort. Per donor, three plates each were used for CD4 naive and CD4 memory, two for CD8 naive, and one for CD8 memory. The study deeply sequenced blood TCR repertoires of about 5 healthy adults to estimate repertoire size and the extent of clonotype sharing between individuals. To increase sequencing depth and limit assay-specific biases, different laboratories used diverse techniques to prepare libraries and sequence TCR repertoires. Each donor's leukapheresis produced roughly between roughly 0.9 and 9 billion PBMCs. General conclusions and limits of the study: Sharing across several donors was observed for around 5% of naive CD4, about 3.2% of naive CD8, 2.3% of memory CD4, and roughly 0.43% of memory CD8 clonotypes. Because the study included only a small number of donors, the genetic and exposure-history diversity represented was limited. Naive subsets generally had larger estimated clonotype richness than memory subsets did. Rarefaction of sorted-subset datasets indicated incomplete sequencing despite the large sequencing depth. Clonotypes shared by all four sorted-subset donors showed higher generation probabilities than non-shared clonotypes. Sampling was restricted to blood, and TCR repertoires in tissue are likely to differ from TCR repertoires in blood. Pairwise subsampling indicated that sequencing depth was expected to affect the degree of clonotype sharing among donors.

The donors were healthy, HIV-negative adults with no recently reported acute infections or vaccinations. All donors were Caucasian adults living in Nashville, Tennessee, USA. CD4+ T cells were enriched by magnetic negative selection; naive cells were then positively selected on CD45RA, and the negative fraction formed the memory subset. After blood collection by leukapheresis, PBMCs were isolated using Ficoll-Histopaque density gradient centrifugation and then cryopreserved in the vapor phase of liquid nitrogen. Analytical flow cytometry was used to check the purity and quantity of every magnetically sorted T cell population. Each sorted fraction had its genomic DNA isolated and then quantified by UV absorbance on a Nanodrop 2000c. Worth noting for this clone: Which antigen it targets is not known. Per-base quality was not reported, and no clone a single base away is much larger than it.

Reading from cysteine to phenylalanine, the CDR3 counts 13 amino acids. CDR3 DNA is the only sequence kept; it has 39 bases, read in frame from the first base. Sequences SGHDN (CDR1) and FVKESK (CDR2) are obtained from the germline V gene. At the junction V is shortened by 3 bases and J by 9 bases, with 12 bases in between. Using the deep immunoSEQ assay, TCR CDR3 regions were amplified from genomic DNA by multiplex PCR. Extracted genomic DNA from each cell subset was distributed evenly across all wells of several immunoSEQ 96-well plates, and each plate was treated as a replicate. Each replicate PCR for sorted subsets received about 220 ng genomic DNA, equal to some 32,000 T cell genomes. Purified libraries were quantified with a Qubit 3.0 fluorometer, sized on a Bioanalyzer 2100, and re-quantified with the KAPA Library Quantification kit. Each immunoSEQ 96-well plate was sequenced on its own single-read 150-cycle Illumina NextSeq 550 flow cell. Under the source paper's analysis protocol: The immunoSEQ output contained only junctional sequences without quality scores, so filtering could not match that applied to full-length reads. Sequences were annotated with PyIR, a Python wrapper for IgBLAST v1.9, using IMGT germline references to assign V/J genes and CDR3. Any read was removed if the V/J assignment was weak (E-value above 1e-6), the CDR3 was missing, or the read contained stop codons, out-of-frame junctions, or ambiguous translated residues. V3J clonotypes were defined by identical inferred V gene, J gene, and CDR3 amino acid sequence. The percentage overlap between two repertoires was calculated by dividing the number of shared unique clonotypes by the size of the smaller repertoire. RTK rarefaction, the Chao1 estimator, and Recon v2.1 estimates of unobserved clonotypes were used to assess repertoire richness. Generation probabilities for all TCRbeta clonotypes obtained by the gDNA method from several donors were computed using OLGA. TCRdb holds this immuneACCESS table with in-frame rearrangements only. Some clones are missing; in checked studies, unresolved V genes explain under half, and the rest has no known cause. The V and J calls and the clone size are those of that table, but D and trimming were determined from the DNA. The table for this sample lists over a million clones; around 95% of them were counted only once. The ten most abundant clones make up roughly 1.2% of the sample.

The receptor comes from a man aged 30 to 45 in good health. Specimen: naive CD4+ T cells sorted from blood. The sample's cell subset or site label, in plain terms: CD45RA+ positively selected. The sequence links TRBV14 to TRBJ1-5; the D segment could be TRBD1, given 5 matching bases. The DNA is TGTGCCAGCAGCCAGTCACAGGTGGGGCCCCAGCATTTT. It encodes CASSQSQVGPQHF.